Shown below are 17 T cell receptor beta chains from a single sample sequenced in a study of T cell changes during pregnancy in multiple sclerosis. Profiling relied on immunoSEQ multiplex PCR, and the TCRdb table lists in-frame clones only, not all of them. The sample comprises some 60,000 clones, 90% of which are singletons, and approximately 3% rests with the top ten. Sequenced material: peripheral blood, taken in the first trimester of pregnancy. These receptors came from a female donor in good health, enrolled as a control in a pregnancy study.

The chain couples TRBV4-2 to TRBJ1-5; D gene uncertain. V was cut by 1 base and J by 0 bases, with 7 bases left in between. Germline CDR1 and CDR2: LGHNA and YNFKEQ. This CDR3 has 15 amino acids. The CDR3: CASSQGQDSNQPQHF. The CDR3 DNA reads TGTGCCAGCAGCCAAGGGCAGGATAGCAATCAGCCCCAGCATTTT.

The genes are TRBV30 and TRBJ1-2; no clear D. V was clipped by 1 base and J by 5 bases, with 11 bases between them. Germline CDR1 reads GTSNPN; CDR2 reads SVGIG (reference sequence). The CDR3 runs to 13 residues. In DNA, the CDR3 is TGTGCCTGGAGTGACGGTTTATCTTATGGCTACACCTTC. As protein: CAWSDGLSYGYTF.

The rearrangement uses TRBV7-3 and TRBJ1-5; the D is unclear. Germline CDR1 and CDR2: SGHTA and FQGTGA. V was trimmed by 0 bases and J by 6 bases, leaving 6 bases between them. The CDR3 sequence is 13 residues long. The CDR3 DNA sequence: TGTGCCAGCAGCTTAACTCAGTTTCAGCCCCAGCATTTT. Its protein product is CASSLTQFQPQHF.

The rearrangement links TRBV10-3 to TRBJ2-4; tentatively, D is TRBD1 (5 bases). The CDR3 covers 18 residues. CDR1 and CDR2 from the germline V gene are ENHRY and SYGVKD. The V gene lost 7 bases and the J gene lost 1 base, with 23 bases spanning the gap. CDR3 nucleotides: TGTGCCATCATATGGGCTGCTACAGGCCGATCGGCCAAAAACATTCAGTACTTC. Protein product: CAIIWAATGRSAKNIQYF.

The chain combines TRBV7-2 with TRBJ2-3; 9 bases fit TRBD2. CDR1 is SGHTA, CDR2 FQGNSA, per germline. The CDR3 runs 15 residues. Trimming removed 3 bases from V and 2 bases from J; junction bases left unmatched: 3. The CDR3 sequence is CASSFRLAATDTQYF. The CDR3, as DNA: TGTGCCAGCAGCTTTAGACTAGCGGCCACAGATACGCAGTATTTT.

The genes are TRBV7-2 and TRBJ1-1; D unclear. CDR3 length equals 15 residues. Germline V lookup: CDR1 SGHTA, CDR2 FQGNSA. Trimming took 2 bases from V and 0 from J, leaving 10 bases between them. CDR3 protein: CASSLLGIMNTEAFF. For the CDR3, the DNA is TGTGCCAGCAGCTTATTGGGCATCATGAACACTGAAGCTTTCTTT. Using reference TRBV7-2 and TRBJ1-1 for the parts outside the CDR3, the full variable domain is GAGVSQSPSNKVTEKGKDVELRCDPISGHTALYWYRQSLGQGLEFLIYFQGNSAPDKSGLPSDRFSAERTGGSVSTLTIQRTQQEDSAVYLCASSLLGIMNTEAFFGQGTRLTVV.

V is TRBV6-5 and J is TRBJ2-3, with 9 bases matching TRBD2. Germline-derived CDR1 and CDR2 are MNHEY and SVGAGI. The CDR3 is 15 amino acids. J was trimmed by 3 bases and V by 5 bases; bases with no gene match: 6. CDR3 in DNA: TGTGCCAGCAGTGTTGCTAGCGGGAATACAGATACGCAGTATTTT. This encodes CASSVASGNTDTQYF.

The V call is TRBV10-3, the J call TRBJ2-4; TRBD2 agrees at 8 bases. This CDR3 is built from 19 residues. The trim removed 2 bases at V and 3 bases at J, leaving 15 bases unmatched. The germline V gene has CDR1 ENHRY and CDR2 SYGVKD. The CDR3 region is CAISEIGLALSGGKNIQYF. Here the CDR3 DNA reads TGTGCCATCAGTGAGATAGGACTAGCCCTCTCCGGGGGCAAAAACATTCAGTACTTC.

The rearrangement links TRBV19 to TRBJ2-7, with 7 nucleotides matching TRBD1. Per germline, CDR1 LNHDA and CDR2 SQIVND (reference sequence). This CDR3 has 15 residues. V lost 3 bases, J lost 3 bases, and 8 bases stayed unmatched. CDR3 sequence: CASSIGDSVLYEQYF. In DNA, the CDR3 is TGTGCCAGTAGTATCGGGGACAGCGTCCTCTACGAGCAGTACTTC.

The chain carries TRBV11-1 and TRBJ2-7; TRBD2 agrees at 10 bases. The germline V gene encodes CDR1 SGHAT and CDR2 FQDESV (reference sequence). Losses at the gene ends were 5 bases for V and 5 bases for J; bases not matched to a gene: 12. This CDR3 region has 16 residues. CDR3 amino acids: CASSARTSGGGDEQYF. CDR3 DNA sequence: TGTGCCAGCAGCGCGAGGACTAGCGGAGGGGGGGACGAGCAGTACTTC.

The V and J genes are TRBV6-4 and TRBJ2-3, with 9 bases matching TRBD2. There are 16 residues in the CDR3. The germline CDR1 and CDR2 sequences are MRHNA and SNTAGT. After removal of 2 bases from V and 4 bases from J, the junction contained 7 bases not matched to a gene. The CDR3 DNA follows: TGTGCCAGCAGTGACCGCGGGGGGGCCGGCGCAGATACGCAGTATTTT. Translating it yields CASSDRGGAGADTQYF.

The chain couples TRBV7-3 to TRBJ2-5; tentative D call: TRBD2 (7 bases). From germline, CDR1 is SGHTA and CDR2 FQGTGA. V dropped 3 bases and J dropped 4 bases, with 12 bases sitting between them. This CDR3 comprises 14 residues. CDR3 DNA sequence: TGTGCCAGCAGCTTTTTTGGGGGGGCAGAGACCCAGTACTTC. Its protein is CASSFFGGAETQYF.

V and J are TRBV7-6 and TRBJ2-7; no clear D. CDR1 SGHVS and CDR2 FNYEAQ come from the germline V gene. The CDR3 has 16 amino acids. V lost 0 bases and J 0 bases, leaving 12 bases between the germline ends. The CDR3 region is CASSLANRGSSYEQYF. The CDR3 DNA sequence: TGTGCCAGCAGCTTAGCAAACCGAGGCAGCTCCTACGAGCAGTACTTC.

V is TRBV25-1 and J is TRBJ1-4; no definite D call. The CDR3 has 11 residues. Trimming left V 4 bases short and J 14 bases short, with 11 bases between. CDR1 is MGHDK and CDR2 is SYGVNS in the germline V gene. CDR3 nucleotides: TGTGCCAGCAGTGTTGGACTTATGCTGTTTTTT. Translation: CASSVGLMLFF.

The table lists this clone with a count of one. The V and J genes are TRBV5-1 and TRBJ2-3, with a possible D match to TRBD2 (6 bases). CDR1 SGHRS and CDR2 YFSETQ come from the germline V gene. The ends were cut back, 4 bases at V and 2 bases at J, with 17 bases in the middle. The CDR3 extends over 16 amino acids. CDR3 coding DNA: TGCGCCAGCAGCGCGGGACCCCCGAAACCCACAGATACGCAGTATTTT. This gives the protein CASSAGPPKPTDTQYF.

The chain recombines TRBV4-2 with TRBJ1-3; D perhaps matches TRBD1 (5 bases). Trimming pared 3 bases from V and 2 bases from J, leaving 8 bases between. The CDR3 has 14 residues. The germline gives CDR1 LGHNA, CDR2 YNFKEQ. The CDR3: CASSQGGAGNTIYF. In DNA form, the CDR3 reads TGTGCCAGCAGCCAGGGGGGGGCTGGAAACACCATATATTTT.

On this clone itself: One end of the junction varies from germline; a read error may be responsible. The gene calls are TRBV4-3 and TRBJ2-3; D may be TRBD2 (5 bases). From germline, CDR1 is LGHNA and CDR2 YSLEER. The CDR3 sequence is 16 residues long. The CDR3 DNA sequence: TGCGCCAGCAGCCAAGGAAACTCGCCTAGCACAAATACGCAGTATTTT. This encodes CASSQGNSPSTNTQYF.